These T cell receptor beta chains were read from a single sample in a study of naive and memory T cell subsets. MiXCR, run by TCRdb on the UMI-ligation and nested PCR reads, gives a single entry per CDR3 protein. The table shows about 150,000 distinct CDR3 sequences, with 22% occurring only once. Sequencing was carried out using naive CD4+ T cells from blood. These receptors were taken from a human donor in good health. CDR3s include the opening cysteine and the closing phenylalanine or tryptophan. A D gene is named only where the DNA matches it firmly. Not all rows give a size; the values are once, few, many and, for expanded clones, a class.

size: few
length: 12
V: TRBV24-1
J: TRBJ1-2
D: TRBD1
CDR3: CATSDRGVGYTF
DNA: TGTGCCACCAGTGACAGGGGGGTTGGCTACACCTTC

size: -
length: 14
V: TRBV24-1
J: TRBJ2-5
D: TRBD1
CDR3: CATSDPGQGGTQYF
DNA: TGTGCCACCAGTGATCCGGGACAGGGCGGGACCCAGTACTTC

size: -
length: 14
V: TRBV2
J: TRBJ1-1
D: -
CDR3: CASSATQGSTEAFF
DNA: TGTGCCAGCAGTGCCACACAGGGAAGCACTGAAGCTTTCTTT

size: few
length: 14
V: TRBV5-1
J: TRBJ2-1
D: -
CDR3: CASSLDHGHNEQFF
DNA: TGCGCCAGCAGCTTGGATCACGGTCACAATGAGCAGTTCTTC

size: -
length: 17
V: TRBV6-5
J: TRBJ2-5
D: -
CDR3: CASREYGGGKNRETQYF
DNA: TGTGCCAGCAGAGAATACGGTGGGGGGAAGAACCGCGAGACCCAGTACTTC

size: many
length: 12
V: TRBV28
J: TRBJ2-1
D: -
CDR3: CASSLRVDEQFF
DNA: TGTGCCAGCAGCCTCAGGGTCGATGAGCAGTTCTTC

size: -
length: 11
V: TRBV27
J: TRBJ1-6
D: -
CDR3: CASSFDSPLHF
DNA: TGTGCCAGCAGTTTCGACTCACCCCTCCACTTT

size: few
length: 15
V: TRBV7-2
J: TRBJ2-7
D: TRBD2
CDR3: CASSRLAGGPNEQYF
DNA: TGTGCCAGCAGCCGACTAGCGGGAGGGCCTAACGAGCAGTACTTC

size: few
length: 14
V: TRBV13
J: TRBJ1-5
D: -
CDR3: CASSFAGVNQPQHF
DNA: TGTGCCAGCAGCTTCGCGGGTGTTAATCAGCCCCAGCATTTT

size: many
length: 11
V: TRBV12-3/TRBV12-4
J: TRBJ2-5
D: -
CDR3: CASTLGATQYF
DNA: TGTGCCAGCACCCTTGGGGCCACCCAGTACTTC

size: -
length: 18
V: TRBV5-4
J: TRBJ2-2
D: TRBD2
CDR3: CASSLGLAGGPNTGELFF
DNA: TGTGCCAGCAGCTTGGGACTAGCGGGGGGCCCGAACACCGGGGAGCTGTTTTTT

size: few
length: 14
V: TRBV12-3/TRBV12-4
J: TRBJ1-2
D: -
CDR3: CASSWRGFLGGYTF
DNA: TGTGCCAGCAGTTGGAGGGGCTTTTTGGGTGGCTACACCTTC

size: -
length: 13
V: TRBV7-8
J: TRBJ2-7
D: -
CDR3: CASNTQGTDEQYF
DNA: TGTGCCAGCAACACACAGGGGACTGACGAGCAGTACTTC

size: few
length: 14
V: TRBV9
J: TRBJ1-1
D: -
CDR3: CASSVSGPNTEAFF
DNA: TGTGCCAGCAGCGTATCGGGACCGAACACTGAAGCTTTCTTT

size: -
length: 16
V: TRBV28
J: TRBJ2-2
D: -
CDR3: CASTLPRGQSAGELFF
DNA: TGTGCCAGCACCCTACCCCGGGGACAAAGCGCCGGGGAGCTGTTTTTT

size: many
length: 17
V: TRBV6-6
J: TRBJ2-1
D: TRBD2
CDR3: CASSYSASGSGGNEQFF
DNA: TGTGCCAGCAGTTACTCGGCTAGCGGCTCCGGGGGCAATGAGCAGTTCTTC

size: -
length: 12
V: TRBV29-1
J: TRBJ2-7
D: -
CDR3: CSVLRDGYEQYF
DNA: TGCAGCGTTCTCCGGGACGGCTACGAGCAGTACTTC

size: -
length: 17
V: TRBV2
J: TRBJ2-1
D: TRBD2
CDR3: CASSATRLAGASNEQFF
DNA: TGTGCCAGCAGTGCTACCAGACTAGCGGGAGCGTCCAATGAGCAGTTCTTC

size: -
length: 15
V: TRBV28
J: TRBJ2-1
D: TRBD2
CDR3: CASSLPGLAGHEQFF
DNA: TGTGCCAGCAGTTTACCGGGACTAGCGGGACATGAGCAGTTCTTC

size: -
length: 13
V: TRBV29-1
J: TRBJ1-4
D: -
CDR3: CSAITDRYEKLFF
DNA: TGCAGCGCCATTACGGACCGGTATGAAAAACTGTTTTTT

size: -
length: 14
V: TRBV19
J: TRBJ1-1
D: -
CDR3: CASSISGRNTEAFF
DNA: TGTGCCAGTAGTATCAGCGGGAGAAATACTGAAGCTTTCTTT

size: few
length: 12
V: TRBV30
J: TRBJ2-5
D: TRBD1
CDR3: CACRDSKETQYF
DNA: TGTGCCTGTAGGGACAGTAAGGAGACCCAGTACTTC

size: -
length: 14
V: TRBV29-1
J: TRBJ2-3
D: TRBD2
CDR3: CSVGAVRGGDTQYF
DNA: TGCAGCGTAGGAGCGGTGCGGGGGGGAGATACGCAGTATTTT

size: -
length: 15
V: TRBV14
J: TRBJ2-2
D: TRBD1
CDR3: CASSPWTGNGGELFF
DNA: TGTGCCAGCAGCCCCTGGACAGGAAACGGCGGGGAGCTGTTTTTT

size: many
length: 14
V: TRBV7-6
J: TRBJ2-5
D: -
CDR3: CASSYWETQETQYF
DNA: TGTGCCAGCAGCTACTGGGAAACCCAAGAGACCCAGTACTTC

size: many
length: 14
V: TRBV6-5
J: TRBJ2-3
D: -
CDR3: CACRRSSGTDTQYF
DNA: TGTGCCTGTCGGAGGTCTAGCGGCACAGATACGCAGTATTTT

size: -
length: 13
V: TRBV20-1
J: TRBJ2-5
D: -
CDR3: CSARKGFQETQYF
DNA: TGCAGTGCTAGAAAGGGATTCCAAGAGACCCAGTACTTC